This T cell receptor (beta chain) was sequenced in a study of T cell repertoires and HLA-DP antigens (dated by TCRdb to the late 2010s). Regarding the research as a whole: Using HeLa cells transduced to present allogeneic HLA-DP, the study set up an in vitro model of CD4+ T cell alloreactivity. One alloantigen differed from self by one peptide-binding groove amino acid, whereas the other differed by ten, modelling structurally similar versus dissimilar alloantigens. Of the three donors, two were male and one was female, with ages ranging from the 18-to-29 band to the 60-to-69 band. On average, approximately 200 ng of DNA went in for sorted CD137+CD4+ samples, versus 950 to 1,500 ng for pre-culture CD4+ samples. Summary of the overall study and its limitations: Naive and memory CD4+ repertoires were not analysed separately. Clonality of sorted CD137+ cells was similar against both alloantigens (around 0.4) and much higher than in pre-culture samples (about 0.04). Clones undetected before culture had an average cumulative frequency of approximately 37% against one allele and 45% to 65% against the other. Limitations were identified as the inclusion of only a few donors, the use of a non-physiological HeLa antigen-presenting system, and the use of total CD4+ responder cells.

TCRB CDR3 regions were amplified with the immunoSEQ multiplex PCR using forward primers for 54 TRBV segments and reverse primers for 13 TRBJ segments. For pre-culture CD4+ samples, sequencing was done at deep resolution with a target of fewer than 250,000 T cell genomes. Sequencing of the amplicons on an Illumina HiSeq System generated 87 bp reads spanning the CDR3. The paper's data handling went like this. PCR and sequencing errors in the reads were corrected, and alignment to IMGT reference sequences was used to define CDR3 regions. Template and unique rearrangement counts were estimated using synthetic template pools. Clonality was computed by subtracting Pielou's evenness from 1. The Daley-Smith estimator was used to estimate richness. Morisita's index served as the measure of repertoire overlap. Clones present in cultured samples but not detected in the pre-culture repertoire of the same donor were defined as low-abundance clones. TCRdb took over this immuneACCESS table, retaining in-frame rearrangements with V and J assigned. Such tables are incomplete; in checked studies, under half of the missing clones stem from an unresolved V gene, and the remainder is unexplained. D and trimming come from the DNA, and the V and J calls and clone size come from that table. The sample has 85,000 to 90,000 clones on record, roughly 86% of them singletons. The ten largest clones take up 1.5% to 2% of the sample.

Magnetic bead negative selection was used to isolate untouched CD4+ T cells from Ficoll-separated PBMC, with an average purity of approximately 98%. Magnetic beads were used to isolate untouched CD4+ T cells from Ficoll-separated PBMC, giving around 98% purity with negligible CD8+ contamination. Peripheral blood mononuclear cells came from the buffy coats of a few healthy blood donors. All three donors were CMV seronegative. The DNeasy Blood & Tissue Kit was used to extract genomic DNA. Genomic DNA from sorted CD137+CD4+ cells and from pre-culture CD4+ baseline samples of each subject was subjected to TCRB sequencing. The CDR1 and CDR2 encoded by the germline V gene are ENHRY and SYGVKD. The V end loses 2 bases and the J end loses 1 base, and a stretch of 9 bases separates them. Reading from cysteine to phenylalanine, the CDR3 counts 15 amino acids. Only the CDR3 portion is preserved as DNA: 45 bases, with reading frame beginning at the first base.

Notes on this clone: It lacks a known antigen. Nothing much larger sits one base from this clone, and base qualities are not available.

Sequenced: CD4+ T cells from PBMCs. The origin of this receptor is a man aged 50 to 60 in good health and CMV-seronegative. The sequence links TRBV10-3 to TRBJ1-5, with the identity of the D gene unclear. The DNA sequence follows: TGTGCCATCAGTGAGGGACCGGTAAGCAATCAGCCCCAGCATTTT. It is translated as CAISEGPVSNQPQHF.